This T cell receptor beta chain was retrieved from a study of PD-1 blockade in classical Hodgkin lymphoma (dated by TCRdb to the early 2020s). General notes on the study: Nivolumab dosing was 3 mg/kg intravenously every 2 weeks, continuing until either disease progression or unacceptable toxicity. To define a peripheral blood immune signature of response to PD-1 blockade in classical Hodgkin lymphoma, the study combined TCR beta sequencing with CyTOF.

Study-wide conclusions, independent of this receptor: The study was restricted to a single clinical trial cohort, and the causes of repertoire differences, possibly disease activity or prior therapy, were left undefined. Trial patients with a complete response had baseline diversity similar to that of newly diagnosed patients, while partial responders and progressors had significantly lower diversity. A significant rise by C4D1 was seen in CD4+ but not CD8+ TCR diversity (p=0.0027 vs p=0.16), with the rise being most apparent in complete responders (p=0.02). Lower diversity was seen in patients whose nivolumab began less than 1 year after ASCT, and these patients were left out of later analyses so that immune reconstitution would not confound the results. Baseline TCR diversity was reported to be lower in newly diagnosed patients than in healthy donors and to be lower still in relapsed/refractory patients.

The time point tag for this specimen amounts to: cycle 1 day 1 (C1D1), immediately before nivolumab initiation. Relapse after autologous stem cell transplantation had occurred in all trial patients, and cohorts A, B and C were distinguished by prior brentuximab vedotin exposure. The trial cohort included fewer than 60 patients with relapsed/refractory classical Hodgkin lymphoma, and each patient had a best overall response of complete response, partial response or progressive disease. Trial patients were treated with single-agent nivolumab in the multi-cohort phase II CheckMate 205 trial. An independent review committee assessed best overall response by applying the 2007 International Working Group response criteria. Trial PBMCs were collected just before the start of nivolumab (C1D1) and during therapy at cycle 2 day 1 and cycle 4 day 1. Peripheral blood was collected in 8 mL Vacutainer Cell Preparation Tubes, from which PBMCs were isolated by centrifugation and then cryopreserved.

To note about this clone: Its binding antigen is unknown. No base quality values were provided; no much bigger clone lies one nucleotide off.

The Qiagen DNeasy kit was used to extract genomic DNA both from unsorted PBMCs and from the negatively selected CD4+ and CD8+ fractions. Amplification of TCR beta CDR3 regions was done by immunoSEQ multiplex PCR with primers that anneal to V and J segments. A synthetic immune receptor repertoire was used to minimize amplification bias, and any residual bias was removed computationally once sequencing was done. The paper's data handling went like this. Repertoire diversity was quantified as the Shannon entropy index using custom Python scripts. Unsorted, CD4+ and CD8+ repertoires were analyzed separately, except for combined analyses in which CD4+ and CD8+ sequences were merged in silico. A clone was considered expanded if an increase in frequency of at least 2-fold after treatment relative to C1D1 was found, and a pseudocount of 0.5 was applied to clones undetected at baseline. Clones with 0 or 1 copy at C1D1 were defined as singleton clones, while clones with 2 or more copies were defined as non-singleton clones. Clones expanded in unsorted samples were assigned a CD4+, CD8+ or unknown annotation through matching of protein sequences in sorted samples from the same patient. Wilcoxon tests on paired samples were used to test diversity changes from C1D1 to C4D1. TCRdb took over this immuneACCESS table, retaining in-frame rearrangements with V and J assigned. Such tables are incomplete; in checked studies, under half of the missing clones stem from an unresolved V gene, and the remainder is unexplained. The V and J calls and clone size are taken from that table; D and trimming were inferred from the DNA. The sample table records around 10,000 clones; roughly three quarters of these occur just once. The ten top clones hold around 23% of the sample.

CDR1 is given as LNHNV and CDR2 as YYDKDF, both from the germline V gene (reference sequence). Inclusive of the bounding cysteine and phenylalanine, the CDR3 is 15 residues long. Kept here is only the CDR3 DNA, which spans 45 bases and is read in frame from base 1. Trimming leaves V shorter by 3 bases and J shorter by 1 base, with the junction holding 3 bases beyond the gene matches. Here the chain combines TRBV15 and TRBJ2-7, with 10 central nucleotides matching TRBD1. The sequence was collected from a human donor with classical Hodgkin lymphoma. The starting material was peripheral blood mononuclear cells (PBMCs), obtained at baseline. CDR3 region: CATSSRDRGSYEQYF. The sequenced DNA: TGTGCCACCAGCAGTCGGGACAGGGGATCCTACGAGCAGTACTTC. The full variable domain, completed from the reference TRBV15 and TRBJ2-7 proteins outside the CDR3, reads DAMVIQNPRYQVTQFGKPVTLSCSQTLNHNVMYWYQQKSSQAPKLLFHYYDKDFNNEADTPDNFQSRRPNTSFCFLDIRSPGLGDTAMYLCATSSRDRGSYEQYFGPGTRLTVT.